The 29 T cell receptor beta chains in this list originate from one sample, sequenced in a study of blood T cell repertoires in COVID-19. Profiled with immunoSEQ multiplex PCR; TCRdb holds only in-frame clones, not every one. The sample has fewer than 150,000 clones; 88% are singletons. Specimen: peripheral blood. The receptors shown here come from a man in his fifties with active or convalescent COVID-19.

The V and J genes are TRBV7-3 and TRBJ2-6, with D perhaps TRBD2 (5 bases). The CDR3 is 15 residues long. Germline lookup yields CDR1 SGHTA and CDR2 FQGTGA. V lost 5 bases and J lost 0, with 8 bases in between. This CDR3 is CASSPRASGANVLTF. CDR3 in DNA: TGTGCCAGCAGCCCGCGGGCCTCTGGGGCCAACGTCCTGACTTTC.

The sample holds one count of this clone. The V call is TRBV24-1, the J call TRBJ1-4; possibly TRBD1 for D (5 bases). The V gene's germline CDR1 is KGHDR and CDR2 SFDVKD. Trimming left V 4 bases short and J 5 bases short, with 10 bases between. The CDR3 is 14 residues long. CDR3 bases: TGTGCCACCAGTGACCCGACAGAGAATGAAAAACTGTTTTTT. It specifies CATSDPTENEKLFF.

V and J are TRBV6-5 and TRBJ2-1; 12 nucleotides align to TRBD2. Germline V CDR1 and CDR2: MNHEY, SVGAGI. CDR3 length: 15 amino acids. V shed 4 bases, J shed 2 bases, and the junction held 0 bases outside the gene matches. The CDR3 region has the DNA TGTGCCAGCAGTTCTAGCGGGAGGGCCTACAATGAGCAGTTCTTC. It yields the protein CASSSSGRAYNEQFF.

This clone was seen once. The chain carries TRBV18 and TRBJ2-7, with D perhaps TRBD1 (5 bases). The V and J ends lost 5 bases and 2 bases respectively, with 13 bases between them. This CDR3 spans 14 amino acids. Per the germline V gene, CDR1 is KGHSH and CDR2 is LQKENI. The CDR3 coding sequence is TGTGCCAGCTCAGTGGCGACGGACACCTACGAGCAGTACTTC. It yields the protein CASSVATDTYEQYF.

The V call is TRBV19, the J call TRBJ2-7, with 7 bases matching TRBD1. Germline V gene data show CDR1 as LNHDA and CDR2 as SQIVND (reference sequence). The CDR3 spans 15 residues. Germline trimming cut 5 bases from V and 0 bases from J; bases unmatched to any gene: 7. The CDR3 region is CASSSRQGSSYEQYF. The CDR3 nucleotides are TGTGCCAGTAGTTCCCGACAGGGAAGCTCCTACGAGCAGTACTTC. The variable domain in full, completed from reference TRBV19 and TRBJ2-7, reads DGGITQSPKYLFRKEGQNVTLSCEQNLNHDAMYWYRQDPGQGLRLIYYSQIVNDFQKGDIAEGYSVSREKKESFPLTVTSAQKNPTAFYLCASSSRQGSSYEQYFGPGTRLTVT.

V and J are TRBV9 and TRBJ2-5; maybe TRBD1 (5 bases). Deletions cut 4 bases from V and 3 bases from J, with 19 bases between. The germline V gene has CDR1 SGDLS and CDR2 YYNGEE. The CDR3 runs 16 residues. CDR3 sequence reads: CASSPPSGAGKETQYF. The CDR3 bases are TGTGCCAGCAGCCCCCCCTCTGGGGCAGGGAAAGAGACCCAGTACTTC.

The V and J genes are TRBV18 and TRBJ2-3; 11 nucleotides match TRBD1. After removal of 4 bases from V and 4 bases from J, the junction contained 10 bases not matched to a gene. The CDR3 runs 17 residues. Looked up from germline, CDR1 is KGHSH and CDR2 is LQKENI. The CDR3: CASSRLPGQGGPDTQYF. CDR3 bases: TGTGCCAGCTCACGACTACCGGGACAGGGGGGGCCAGATACGCAGTATTTT.

The chain links TRBV27 to TRBJ2-7; 11 bases fit TRBD1. Trimming cost V 4 bases and J 0 bases; bases outside gene matches: 2. The germline gives CDR1 MNHEY, CDR2 SMNVEV (reference sequence). The CDR3 runs 15 residues. Written as DNA, the CDR3 is TGTGCCAGCAGTTGGACAGGGGGCTCCTCCTACGAGCAGTACTTC. This sequence encodes CASSWTGGSSYEQYF.

This clone showed up just once. The J gene is TRBJ2-5, the V gene TRBV30; a weak D match, TRBD2 (5 bases). This CDR3 has 13 residues. V lost 2 bases, J lost 4 bases, and 11 bases lay in between. Germline V lookup: CDR1 GTSNPN, CDR2 SVGIG (reference sequence). CDR3 sequence reads: CAWSWRIGETQYF. The CDR3 DNA is TGTGCCTGGAGTTGGAGGATCGGAGAGACCCAGTACTTC. Full variable domain (rest looked up from reference TRBV30 and TRBJ2-5): SQTIHQWPATLVQPVGSPLSLECTVEGTSNPNLYWYRQAAGRGLQLLFYSVGIGQISSEVPQNLSASRPQDRQFILSSKKLLLSDSGFYLCAWSWRIGETQYFGPGTRLLVL.

The chain is built from TRBV7-9 and TRBJ2-1; 10 bases align to TRBD2. The ends lost 2 bases at V and 8 bases at J; junction bases unmatched: 9. Germline V CDR1 and CDR2: SEHNR, FQNEAQ (reference sequence). This CDR3 contains 16 residues. The CDR3, as DNA: TGTGCCAGCAGCTTACTCCTAGCGGGAGAGTTAGATGAGCAGTTCTTC. This codes for CASSLLLAGELDEQFF.

V is TRBV6-1 and J is TRBJ1-5; TRBD1 might be the D (6 bases). Looked up from germline, CDR1 is MNHNS and CDR2 is SASEGT. The CDR3 is 14 residues long. V lost 3 bases and J 1 base, leaving 7 bases between the germline ends. The CDR3 coding sequence is TGTGCCAGCAGTGAGACAGGCAGCAATCAGCCCCAGCATTTT. This gives the protein CASSETGSNQPQHF.

V gene TRBV7-3 combines with J gene TRBJ2-1; 9 nucleotides align to TRBD2. Germline V lookup: CDR1 SGHTA, CDR2 FQGTGA. The CDR3 spans 15 residues. Unmatched junction bases numbered 9, after V lost 5 bases and J lost 7 bases. Here the CDR3 DNA reads TGTGCCAGCAGCGCATCTAGCGGGGTTAGGAATGAGCAGTTCTTC. Amino acids: CASSASSGVRNEQFF.

The J gene is TRBJ1-1, the V gene TRBV6-5, with D unresolved. This CDR3 is built from 15 residues. Germline V lookup: CDR1 MNHEY, CDR2 SVGAGI. V was trimmed by 2 bases and J by 2 bases, leaving 12 bases between them. The CDR3, as DNA: TGTGCCAGCAGTTACCGAAGTTCGAGAAACACTGAAGCTTTCTTT. This translates into CASSYRSSRNTEAFF.

The chain couples TRBV19 to TRBJ2-2; possibly TRBD2 for D (6 bases). Trimming removed 5 bases at V and 0 bases at J, with 7 bases between. The CDR3 runs 14 residues. The germline gives CDR1 LNHDA, CDR2 SQIVND (reference sequence). CDR3 sequence (DNA): TGTGCCAGTAGTTGGGGGGCGAACACCGGGGAGCTGTTTTTT. This encodes CASSWGANTGELFF.

V usage is TRBV5-1 and J usage is TRBJ2-3, with 7 bases fitting TRBD1. Germline values: CDR1 SGHRS, CDR2 YFSETQ. The V and J ends lost 0 bases and 3 bases, in that order; junction bases with no gene match: 7. This CDR3 has 16 residues. The CDR3 coding sequence is TGCGCCAGCAGCTTGGGCTCTACAGGGGCTACAGATACGCAGTATTTT. Translating it yields CASSLGSTGATDTQYF.

The chain links TRBV28 to TRBJ2-7; the D gene is possibly TRBD1 (6 bases). V was clipped by 1 base and J by 2 bases, with 9 bases between them. CDR1 MDHEN and CDR2 SYDVKM come from the germline V gene. CDR3 length equals 14 residues. This CDR3 reads CASSLLTGTYEQYF. DNA for the CDR3: TGTGCCAGCAGTTTATTAACAGGGACCTACGAGCAGTACTTC.

The chain recombines TRBV28 with TRBJ2-7; 10 nucleotides line up with TRBD1. The V segment lost 2 bases and the J segment 5 bases; nucleotides outside the gene matches: 3. Germline V gene lookup returns CDR1 MDHEN and CDR2 SYDVKM. The length of the CDR3 is 14 residues. The CDR3 is CASSLLGQGNEQYF. DNA of the CDR3: TGTGCCAGCAGTTTACTGGGACAGGGGAACGAGCAGTACTTC.

The rearrangement joins TRBV6-2 or TRBV6-3 to TRBJ1-2, with 7 bases aligning to TRBD1. Trimming took 4 bases from V and 4 from J; bases not matched to a gene: 6. CDR1 MNHEY and CDR2 SVGEGT come from the germline V gene. There are 14 residues in the CDR3. The CDR3 nucleotides read TGTGCCAGCAGTTCGTCGGGACAGTCCTATGGCTACACCTTC. It codes for CASSSSGQSYGYTF.

The V and J genes are TRBV19 and TRBJ1-6, with D uncertain. V was shortened by 6 bases and J by 6 bases, with 12 bases between the two germline ends. CDR3 length equals 14 residues. The germline V gene encodes CDR1 LNHDA and CDR2 SQIVND (reference sequence). CDR3 bases: TGTGCCAGTAGAAGGGAGGCACTTAATTCACCCCTCCACTTT. Encoded protein: CASRREALNSPLHF.

CDR3 in DNA: TGCAGCGTATCCGGGGGCAGGGGGCGTGATAACACTGAAGCTTTCTTT. Translation: CSVSGGRGRDNTEAFF. The chain combines TRBV29-1 with TRBJ1-1, with 8 positions matching TRBD1. With 6 bases clipped from V and 2 bases from J, the junction kept 14 bases outside the gene matches. In germline, CDR1 is SQVTM, CDR2 ANQGSEA. This CDR3 spans 16 amino acids.

Regarding this clone: Other DNA sequences of this sample code for an identical CDR3. The genes are TRBV28 and TRBJ2-7; 7 bases match TRBD2. The length of the CDR3 is 16 residues. The germline V gene has CDR1 MDHEN and CDR2 SYDVKM. J was trimmed by 0 bases and V by 7 bases; bases with no gene match: 12. CDR3 amino acids: CASTISWAGDSYEQYF. The CDR3 nucleotides read TGTGCCAGCACCATTTCGTGGGCGGGAGACTCCTACGAGCAGTACTTC.

The V call is TRBV19, the J call TRBJ1-2; 10 bases line up with TRBD1. Germline V gene lookup returns CDR1 LNHDA and CDR2 SQIVND (reference sequence). The ends lost 7 bases at V and 0 bases at J; junction bases unmatched: 11. The CDR3 spans 17 residues. The CDR3 region is CASTREGQGRANYGYTF. Written as DNA, the CDR3 is TGTGCCAGTACGAGGGAGGGACAGGGGAGAGCTAACTATGGCTACACCTTC.

V usage is TRBV6-6 and J usage is TRBJ1-2; D is ambiguous. Germline V gives CDR1 MNHNY, CDR2 SVGAGI (reference sequence). With 5 bases removed from V and 4 bases from J, the gap between germline ends came to 5 bases. This CDR3 region has 11 residues. The CDR3 loop reads CASSPGYGYTF. Here the CDR3 DNA reads TGTGCCAGCAGTCCCGGCTATGGCTACACCTTC.

The chain combines TRBV29-1 with TRBJ2-5; a weak D match, TRBD1 (6 bases). The CDR3 totals 12 residues. Per the germline V gene, CDR1 is SQVTM and CDR2 is ANQGSEA. Trimming cost V 7 bases and J 5 bases, with 14 bases left between them. The CDR3 reads CSAQGFGETQYF. CDR3 coding DNA: TGCAGCGCACAGGGATTTGGCGAGACCCAGTACTTC.

The chain carries TRBV6-5 and TRBJ1-3; D gene ambiguous. Trimming took off 10 bases at V and 4 bases at J, with 11 bases between the two ends. The CDR3 is 12 amino acids. The germline V gene has CDR1 MNHEY and CDR2 SVGAGI. The CDR3 DNA reads as TGTGCCACCCTAAATCCGGGAAACACCATATATTTT. It codes for CATLNPGNTIYF.

V gene TRBV2 combines with J gene TRBJ2-3; D not resolved. There are 14 residues in the CDR3. Germline assignment: CDR1 SNHLY and CDR2 FYNNEI. Trimming took off 3 bases at V and 6 bases at J, with 13 bases between the two ends. CDR3 DNA: TGTGCCAGCAGTGATTATCTAGAGAGGGATACGCAGTATTTT. Translation: CASSDYLERDTQYF.

The rearrangement uses TRBV3-1 (or the pseudogene TRBV3-2) and TRBJ2-1, with 9 bases aligning to TRBD2. Germline CDR1 and CDR2: LGHDT and YNNKEL (reference sequence). The CDR3 extends over 16 amino acids. J was trimmed by 8 bases and V by 4 bases; bases with no gene match: 12. CDR3: CASSRPWREGGDEQFF. The DNA for the CDR3 is TGTGCCAGCAGCCGCCCCTGGCGGGAGGGAGGCGATGAGCAGTTCTTC.

This rearrangement joins TRBV6-4 to TRBJ1-5; a possible D gene is TRBD1 (6 bases). The CDR3 is 13 residues long. V lost 4 bases and J lost 7, with 11 bases in between. Germline V gene lookup returns CDR1 MRHNA and CDR2 SNTAGT. This chain's CDR3 is CASSVNRDQPQHF. In nucleotides, the CDR3 is TGTGCCAGCAGTGTTAACAGGGACCAGCCCCAGCATTTT.

The chain recombines TRBV6-2 or TRBV6-3 with TRBJ1-1; D unresolved. V was clipped by 0 bases and J by 3 bases, with 11 bases between them. The CDR3 is 15 residues long. Germline values: CDR1 MNHEY, CDR2 SVGEGT. The DNA of the CDR3 is TGTGCCAGCAGTTACTCCATTACTGGAGACACTGAAGCTTTCTTT. Translated, it gives CASSYSITGDTEAFF.